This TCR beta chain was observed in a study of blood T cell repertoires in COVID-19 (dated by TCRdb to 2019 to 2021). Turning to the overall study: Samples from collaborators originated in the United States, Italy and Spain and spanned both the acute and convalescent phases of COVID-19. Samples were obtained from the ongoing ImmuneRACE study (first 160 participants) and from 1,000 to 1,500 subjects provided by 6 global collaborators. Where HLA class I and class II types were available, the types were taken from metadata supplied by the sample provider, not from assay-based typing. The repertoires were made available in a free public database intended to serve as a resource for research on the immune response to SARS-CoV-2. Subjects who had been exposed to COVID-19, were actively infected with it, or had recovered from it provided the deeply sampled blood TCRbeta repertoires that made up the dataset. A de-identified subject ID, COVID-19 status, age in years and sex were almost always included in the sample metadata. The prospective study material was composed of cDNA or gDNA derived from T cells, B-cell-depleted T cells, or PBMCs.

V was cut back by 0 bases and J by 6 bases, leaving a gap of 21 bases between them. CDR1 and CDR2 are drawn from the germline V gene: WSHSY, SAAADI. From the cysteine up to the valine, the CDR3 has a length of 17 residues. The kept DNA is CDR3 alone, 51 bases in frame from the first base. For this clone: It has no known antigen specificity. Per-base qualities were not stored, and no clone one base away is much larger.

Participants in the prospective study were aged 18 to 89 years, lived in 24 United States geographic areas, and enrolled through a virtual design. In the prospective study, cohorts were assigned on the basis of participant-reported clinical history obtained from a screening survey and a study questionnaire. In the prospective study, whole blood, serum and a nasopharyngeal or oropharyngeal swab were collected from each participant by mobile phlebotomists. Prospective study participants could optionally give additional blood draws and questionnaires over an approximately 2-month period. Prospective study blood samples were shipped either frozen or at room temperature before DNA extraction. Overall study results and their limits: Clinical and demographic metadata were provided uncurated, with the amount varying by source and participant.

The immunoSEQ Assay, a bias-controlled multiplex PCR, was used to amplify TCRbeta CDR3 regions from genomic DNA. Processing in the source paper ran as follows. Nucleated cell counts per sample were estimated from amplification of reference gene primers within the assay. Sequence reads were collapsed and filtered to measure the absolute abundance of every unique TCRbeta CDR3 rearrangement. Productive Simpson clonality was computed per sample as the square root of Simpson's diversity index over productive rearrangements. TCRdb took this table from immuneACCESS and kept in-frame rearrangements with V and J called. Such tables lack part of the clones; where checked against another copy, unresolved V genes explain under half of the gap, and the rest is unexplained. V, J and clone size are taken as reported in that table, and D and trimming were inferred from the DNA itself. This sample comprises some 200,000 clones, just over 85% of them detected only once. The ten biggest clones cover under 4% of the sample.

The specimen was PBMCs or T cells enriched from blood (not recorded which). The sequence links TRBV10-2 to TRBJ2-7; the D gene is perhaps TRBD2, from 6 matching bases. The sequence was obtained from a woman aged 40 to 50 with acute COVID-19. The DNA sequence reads TGCGCCAGCAGTGAGTCGAAGGGGCTCGATCTGGGGGGCGAGCAGTACGTC. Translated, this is CASSESKGLDLGGEQYV.